Following are 22 T cell receptor beta chains from one sample sequenced in a study of CD8 T cells in ankylosing spondylitis (dated by TCRdb to about 2017). Libraries were built with 5' RACE. Sequencing used an Illumina HiSeq 2500. Through fastp at Q25 and MiXCR, TCRdb rebuilt clones from the public reads, retaining in-frame beta chains. Duplicate CDR3 protein sequences are folded into a single record with the most common DNA and genes. This sample gives over 60,000 distinct CDR3 sequences in total; approximately 5.3% of them show up just once. The leading ten clones occupy over 2% of the sample. The sequenced sample consisted of blood, either unsorted or a sorted T cell fraction (not recorded which). These receptors were obtained from a male donor with ankylosing spondylitis or in good health (not recorded which).

This clonotype came up many times. The gene calls are TRBV6-5 and TRBJ2-1; D gene uncertain. This CDR3 has 16 amino acids. CDR1 and CDR2 (germline): MNHEY, SVGAGI. V lost 0 bases to trimming and J lost 2 bases, with 11 bases between them. The CDR3 nucleotides read TGTGCCAGCAGTTACTCGGGCGGCCGCGCCTACAATGAGCAGTTCTTC. Its protein product is CASSYSGGRAYNEQFF.

This clonotype was recorded many times. This sequence joins TRBV5-1 and TRBJ1-6, with a possible D match to TRBD1 (5 bases). This CDR3 is 14 amino acids long. The ends were cut back, 4 bases at V and 12 bases at J, with 17 bases in the middle. Germline V gene lookup returns CDR1 SGHRS and CDR2 YFSETQ. CDR3 DNA sequence: TGCGCCAGCAGCCAGGCAGGTGGGACGGTACCCCTCCACTTT. Amino acids: CASSQAGGTVPLHF.

At least ten counts were recorded for this clonotype. The chain recombines TRBV28 with TRBJ1-1; 8 nucleotides match TRBD1. CDR1 is MDHEN and CDR2 is SYDVKM in the germline V gene. The CDR3 consists of 15 residues. V gave up 8 bases and J gave up 4 bases; unmatched junction bases: 12. CDR3 loop: CASGRDRLVGTEAFF. CDR3 DNA sequence: TGTGCCAGCGGCCGGGACAGGTTGGTCGGCACTGAAGCTTTCTTT. The full variable domain, rest sourced from reference TRBV28 and TRBJ1-1, is DVKVTQSSRYLVKRTGEKVFLECVQDMDHENMFWYRQDPGLGLRLIYFSYDVKMKEKGDIPEGYSVSREKKERFSLILESASTNQTSMYLCASGRDRLVGTEAFFGQGTRLTVV.

This clonotype was observed many times. The rearrangement uses TRBV28 and TRBJ2-1; the D is unclear. V lost 5 bases to trimming and J lost 9 bases, with 17 bases between them. The CDR3 is made up of 14 amino acids. Germline CDR1 reads MDHEN; CDR2 reads SYDVKM. The CDR3 bases are TGTGCCAGCAGTCGGGCCACAAGTTGGTTTGAGCAGTTCTTC. Its protein product is CASSRATSWFEQFF.

This clonotype showed up many times. DNA of the CDR3: TGCGCCAGCAGTGAGAGCGGGTCCGGGGAGCTGTTTTTT. Protein sequence: CASSESGSGELFF. This chain uses TRBV5-1 with TRBJ2-2, with TRBD2 as a possible D gene (6 bases). Germline-derived CDR1 and CDR2 are SGHRS and YFSETQ. This CDR3 spans 13 amino acids. V gave up 5 bases and J gave up 6 bases, with 11 bases separating them.

This clonotype was seen at least ten times. This chain joins TRBV13 and TRBJ2-3; 7 nucleotides line up with TRBD1. Germline lookup yields CDR1 PRHDT and CDR2 FYEKMQ (reference sequence). The CDR3 consists of 15 residues. V was pared by 8 bases and J by 4 bases, with 12 bases of the junction left unmatched. CDR3 loop: CASGHRDSVADTQYF. In nucleotides, the CDR3 is TGTGCCAGCGGGCACCGGGACAGTGTCGCAGATACGCAGTATTTT.

This chain links TRBV29-1 with TRBJ1-2; D is uncertain. Germline V gives CDR1 SQVTM, CDR2 ANQGSEA. The CDR3 totals 13 residues. The V and J ends lost 4 bases and 2 bases respectively, with 11 bases between them. The CDR3 reads CSVGETRNYGYTF. CDR3 in DNA: TGCAGCGTTGGGGAGACCCGGAACTATGGCTACACCTTC.

This clonotype was seen at least ten times. This chain uses TRBV10-2 with TRBJ2-7; D unclear. The V end was cut by 0 bases, the J end by 7 bases, with 4 bases between. The CDR3 totals 11 residues. Germline assignment: CDR1 WSHSY and CDR2 SAAADI. CDR3 sequence reads: CASSESREQYF. For the CDR3, the DNA is TGCGCCAGCAGTGAGTCAAGGGAGCAGTACTTC.

At least ten counts were recorded for this clonotype. V gene TRBV13 combines with J gene TRBJ1-5, with 7 nucleotides matching TRBD1. Germline CDR1 PRHDT, CDR2 FYEKMQ (reference sequence). There are 17 residues in the CDR3. V was clipped by 2 bases and J by 3 bases; unmatched bases: 10. CDR3 in amino acids: CASSLFAGGQDNQPQHF. The CDR3 DNA sequence: TGTGCCAGCAGCTTATTTGCCGGAGGACAGGACAATCAGCCCCAGCATTTT.

In this sample, this clonotype turned up many times. V is TRBV15 and J is TRBJ1-5; the match to TRBD1 covers 7 bases. The CDR3 sequence is 15 residues long. The V segment lost 5 bases and the J segment 0 bases; nucleotides outside the gene matches: 4. Per the germline V gene, CDR1 is LNHNV and CDR2 is YYDKDF (reference sequence). The CDR3 protein is CATSLNRGSNQPQHF. The CDR3 bases are TGTGCCACCAGCCTTAACAGGGGTAGCAATCAGCCCCAGCATTTT.

This clonotype was detected ten times or more. V is TRBV7-3 and J is TRBJ1-6; possibly TRBD1 for D (5 bases). This CDR3 contains 13 residues. V was cut by 0 bases and J by 8 bases, with 5 bases left in between. Per the germline V gene, CDR1 is SGHTA and CDR2 is FQGTGA. In DNA form, the CDR3 reads TGTGCCAGCAGCTTAACGGGGGATTCACCCCTCCACTTT. As protein: CASSLTGDSPLHF. Together with reference TRBV7-3 and TRBJ1-6, the CDR3 gives the full variable domain: GAGVSQTPSNKVTEKGKYVELRCDPISGHTALYWYRQSLGQGPEFLIYFQGTGAADDSGLPNDRFFAVRPEGSVSTLKIQRTERGDSAVYLCASSLTGDSPLHFGNGTRLTVT.

This clonotype was found a few times. The chain employs TRBV5-1 and TRBJ2-1; 8 bases line up with TRBD1. CDR3 length: 18 amino acids. J was trimmed by 3 bases and V by 4 bases; bases with no gene match: 15. Per germline, CDR1 SGHRS and CDR2 YFSETQ. The CDR3 region is CASSMDRVGVTGYNEQFF. CDR3 bases: TGCGCCAGCAGCATGGACAGGGTCGGGGTTACAGGCTACAATGAGCAGTTCTTC.

This clonotype appeared many times. The chain links TRBV29-1 to TRBJ2-1, with D possibly matching TRBD1 (5 bases). From germline, CDR1 is SQVTM and CDR2 ANQGSEA. V was trimmed by 0 bases and J by 8 bases, leaving 20 bases between them. CDR3 length equals 16 residues. The CDR3 loop is CSVEDRRTSTMDEQFF. The DNA for the CDR3 is TGCAGCGTTGAAGATCGGCGGACATCTACAATGGATGAGCAGTTCTTC.

This clonotype was seen ten or more times. The chain joins TRBV5-1 to TRBJ1-3, with D maybe TRBD1 (5 bases). Trimming shortened V by 8 bases and J by 0 bases, and 15 bases separated the two germline ends. Germline V gene data show CDR1 as SGHRS and CDR2 as YFSETQ. CDR3 length: 15 amino acids. CDR3 in DNA: TGCGCCAGTAAACAGGAATCCCACTCTGGAAACACCATATATTTT. As protein: CASKQESHSGNTIYF.

The CDR3 loop is CAISGAAEAFF. In nucleotides, the CDR3 is TGTGCCATCAGTGGGGCTGCGGAAGCTTTCTTT. The chain carries TRBV10-3 and TRBJ1-1; unclear D gene. Germline CDR1 reads ENHRY; CDR2 reads SYGVKD. V lost 4 bases and J lost 8, with 8 bases in between. The CDR3 length is 11 residues.

This clonotype was counted at least ten times. The rearrangement links TRBV10-3 to TRBJ2-1; TRBD2 might be the D (7 bases). This CDR3 has 13 residues. The germline V and J ends were trimmed by 2 bases and 6 bases, with 8 bases remaining between them. Germline assignment: CDR1 ENHRY and CDR2 SYGVKD. Written as DNA, the CDR3 is TGTGCCATCAGTGAGCGGGGGGCCAATGAGCAGTTCTTC. Translated, it gives CAISERGANEQFF.

The sample holds many counts of this clonotype. The chain uses TRBV7-2 and TRBJ2-2; TRBD2 is a possible D gene (5 bases). Per the germline V gene, CDR1 is SGHTA and CDR2 is FQGNSA. This CDR3 comprises 17 residues. Trimming took 5 bases from V and 7 from J, leaving 23 bases between them. CDR3 amino acids: CASSRLLLDPLGGELFF. The DNA of the CDR3 is TGTGCCAGCAGCCGCCTTTTACTAGACCCATTGGGCGGGGAGCTGTTTTTT.

This clonotype was picked up one time. The J gene is TRBJ2-1, the V gene TRBV7-8; a weak D match, TRBD2 (5 bases). The CDR3 is 12 residues long. Looked up from germline, CDR1 is SGHVS and CDR2 is FQNEAQ. V dropped 1 base and J dropped 7 bases, with 5 bases sitting between them. CDR3: CASSLVANEQFF. Here the CDR3 DNA reads TGTGCCAGCAGCTTAGTAGCGAATGAGCAGTTCTTC. The full variable domain, rest sourced from reference TRBV7-8 and TRBJ2-1, is GAGVSQSPRYKVAKRGQDVALRCDPISGHVSLFWYQQALGQGPEFLTYFQNEAQLDKSGLPSDRFFAERPEGSVSTLKIQRTQQEDSAVYLCASSLVANEQFFGPGTRLTVL.

This clonotype was counted many times. The genes are TRBV10-2 and TRBJ1-6; tentatively, D is TRBD1 (5 bases). This CDR3 spans 16 amino acids. Germline V gives CDR1 WSHSY, CDR2 SAAADI. Deletions cut 7 bases from V and 4 bases from J, with 17 bases between. This CDR3 is CASTPTGGRYNSPLHF. CDR3 DNA sequence: TGCGCCAGCACCCCAACGGGGGGTAGATATAATTCACCCCTCCACTTT.

This clonotype was observed at least ten times. This chain uses TRBV27 with TRBJ2-1; TRBD1 might be the D (6 bases). Per germline, CDR1 MNHEY and CDR2 SMNVEV (reference sequence). V shed 3 bases and J shed 5 bases, with 11 bases lying between them. CDR3 size: 14 residues. The CDR3 protein is CASSFSRGDNEQFF. The CDR3, as DNA: TGTGCCAGCAGTTTTTCCAGGGGAGACAATGAGCAGTTCTTC.

CDR3 DNA: TGCGCCAGCAGCCCCACGGCCGGGACAGGGTCGGCCGGAAACACCATATATTTT. It is translated as CASSPTAGTGSAGNTIYF. The rearrangement links TRBV5-1 to TRBJ1-3; 9 positions match TRBD1. The CDR3 runs to 18 residues. The germline CDR1 and CDR2 sequences are SGHRS and YFSETQ. The ends lost 4 bases at V and 4 bases at J; junction bases unmatched: 15.

This clonotype was counted ten times or more. The chain combines TRBV7-9 with TRBJ2-2, with TRBD1 matching 9 bases. Trimming at V came to 3 bases and at J to 6 bases, leaving 2 bases not matched to a gene. This CDR3 is 14 amino acids long. Per germline, CDR1 SEHNR and CDR2 FQNEAQ (reference sequence). The CDR3 loop is CASSFTGGSGELFF. The CDR3 DNA follows: TGTGCCAGCAGCTTTACAGGGGGCTCCGGGGAGCTGTTTTTT.